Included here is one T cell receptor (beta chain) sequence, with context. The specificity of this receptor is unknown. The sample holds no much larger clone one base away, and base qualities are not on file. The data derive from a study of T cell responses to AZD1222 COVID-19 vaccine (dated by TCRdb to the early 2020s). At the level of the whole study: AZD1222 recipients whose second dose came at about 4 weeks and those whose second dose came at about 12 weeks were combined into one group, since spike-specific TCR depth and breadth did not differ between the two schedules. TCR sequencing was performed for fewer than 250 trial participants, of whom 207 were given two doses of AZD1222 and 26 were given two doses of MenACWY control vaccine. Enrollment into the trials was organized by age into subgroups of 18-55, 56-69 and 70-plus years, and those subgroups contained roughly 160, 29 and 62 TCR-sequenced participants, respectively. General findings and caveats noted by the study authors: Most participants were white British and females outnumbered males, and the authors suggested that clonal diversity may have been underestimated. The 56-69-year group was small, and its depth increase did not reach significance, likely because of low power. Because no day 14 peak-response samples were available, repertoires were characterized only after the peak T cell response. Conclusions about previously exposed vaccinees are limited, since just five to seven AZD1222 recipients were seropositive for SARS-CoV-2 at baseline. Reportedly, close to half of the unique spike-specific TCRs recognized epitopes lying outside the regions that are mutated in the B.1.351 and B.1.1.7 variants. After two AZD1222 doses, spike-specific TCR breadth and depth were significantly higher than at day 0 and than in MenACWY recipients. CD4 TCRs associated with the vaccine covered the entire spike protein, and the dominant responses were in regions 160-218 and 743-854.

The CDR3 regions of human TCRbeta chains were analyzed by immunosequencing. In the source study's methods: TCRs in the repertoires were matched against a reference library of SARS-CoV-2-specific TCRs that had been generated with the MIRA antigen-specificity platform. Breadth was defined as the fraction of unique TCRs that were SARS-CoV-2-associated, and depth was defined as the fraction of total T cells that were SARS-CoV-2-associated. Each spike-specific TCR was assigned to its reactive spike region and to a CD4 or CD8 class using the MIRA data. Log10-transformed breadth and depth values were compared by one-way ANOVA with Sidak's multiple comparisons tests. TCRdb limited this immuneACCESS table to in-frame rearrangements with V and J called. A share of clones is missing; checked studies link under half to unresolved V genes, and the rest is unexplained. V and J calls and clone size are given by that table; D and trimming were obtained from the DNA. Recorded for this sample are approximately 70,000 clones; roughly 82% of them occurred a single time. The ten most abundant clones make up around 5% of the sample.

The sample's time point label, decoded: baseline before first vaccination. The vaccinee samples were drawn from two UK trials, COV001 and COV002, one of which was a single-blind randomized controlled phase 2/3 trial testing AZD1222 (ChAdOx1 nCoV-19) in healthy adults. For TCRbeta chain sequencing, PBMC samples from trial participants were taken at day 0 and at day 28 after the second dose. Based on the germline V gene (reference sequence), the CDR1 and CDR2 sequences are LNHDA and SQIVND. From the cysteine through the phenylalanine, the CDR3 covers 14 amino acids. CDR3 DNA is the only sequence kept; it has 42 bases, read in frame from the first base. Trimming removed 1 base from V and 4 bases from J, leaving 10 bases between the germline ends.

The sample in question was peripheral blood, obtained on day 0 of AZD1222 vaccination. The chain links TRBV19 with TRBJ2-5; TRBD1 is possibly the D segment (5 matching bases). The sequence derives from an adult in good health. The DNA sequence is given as TGTGCCAGTAGTATAGGTAACAGGAGAGAGACCCAGTACTTC. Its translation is CASSIGNRRETQYF.